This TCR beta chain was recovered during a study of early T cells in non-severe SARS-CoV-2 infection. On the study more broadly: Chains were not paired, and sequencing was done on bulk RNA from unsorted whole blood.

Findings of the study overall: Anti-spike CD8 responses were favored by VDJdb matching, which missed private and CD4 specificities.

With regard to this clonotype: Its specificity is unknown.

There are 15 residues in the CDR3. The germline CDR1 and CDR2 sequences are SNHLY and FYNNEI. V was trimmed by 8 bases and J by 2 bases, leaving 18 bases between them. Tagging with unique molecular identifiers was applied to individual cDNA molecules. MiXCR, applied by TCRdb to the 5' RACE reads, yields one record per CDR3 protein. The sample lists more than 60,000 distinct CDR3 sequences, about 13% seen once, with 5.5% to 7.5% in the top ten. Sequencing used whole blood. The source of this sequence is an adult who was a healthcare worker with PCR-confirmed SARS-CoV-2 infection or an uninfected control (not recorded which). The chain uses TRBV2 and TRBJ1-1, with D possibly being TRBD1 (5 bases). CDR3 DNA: TGTGCCAGCCTCTTAGAGGGGCAATTAAACACTGAAGCTTTCTTT. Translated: CASLLEGQLNTEAFF.